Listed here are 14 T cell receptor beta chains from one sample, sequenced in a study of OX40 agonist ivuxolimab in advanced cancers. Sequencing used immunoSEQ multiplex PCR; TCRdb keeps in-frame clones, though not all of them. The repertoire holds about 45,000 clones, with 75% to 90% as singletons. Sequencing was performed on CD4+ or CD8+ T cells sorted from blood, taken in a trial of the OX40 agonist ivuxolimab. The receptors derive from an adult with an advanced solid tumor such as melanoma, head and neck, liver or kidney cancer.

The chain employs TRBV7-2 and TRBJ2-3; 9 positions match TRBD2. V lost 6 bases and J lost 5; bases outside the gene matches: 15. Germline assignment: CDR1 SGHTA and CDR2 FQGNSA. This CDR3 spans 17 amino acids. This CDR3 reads CASRRGGGRAAVDTQYF. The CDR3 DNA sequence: TGTGCCAGCAGGCGAGGGGGCGGGAGGGCCGCCGTAGATACGCAGTATTTT.

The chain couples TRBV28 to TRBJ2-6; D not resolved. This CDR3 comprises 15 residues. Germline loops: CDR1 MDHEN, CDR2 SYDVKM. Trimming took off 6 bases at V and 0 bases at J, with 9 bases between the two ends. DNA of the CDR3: TGTGCCAGCAGGGGCCTTAGCTCTGGGGCCAACGTCCTGACTTTC. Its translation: CASRGLSSGANVLTF.

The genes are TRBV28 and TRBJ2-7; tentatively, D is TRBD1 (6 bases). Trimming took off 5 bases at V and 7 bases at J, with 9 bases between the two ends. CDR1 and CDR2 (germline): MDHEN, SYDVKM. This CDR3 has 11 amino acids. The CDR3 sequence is CASSPGQEQYF. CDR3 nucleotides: TGTGCCAGCAGTCCGGGACAAGAGCAGTACTTC.

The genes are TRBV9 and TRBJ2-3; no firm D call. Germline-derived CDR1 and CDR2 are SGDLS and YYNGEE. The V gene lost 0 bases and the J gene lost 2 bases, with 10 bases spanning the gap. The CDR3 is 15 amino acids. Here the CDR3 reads CASSVARRDTDTQYF. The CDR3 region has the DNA TGTGCCAGCAGCGTAGCTAGGCGTGACACAGATACGCAGTATTTT.

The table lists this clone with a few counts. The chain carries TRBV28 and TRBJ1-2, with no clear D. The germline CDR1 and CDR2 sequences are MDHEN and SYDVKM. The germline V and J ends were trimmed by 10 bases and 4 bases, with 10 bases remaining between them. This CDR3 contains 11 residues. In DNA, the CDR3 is TGTGCCATCGGGGAGGCCTATGGCTACACCTTC. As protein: CAIGEAYGYTF.

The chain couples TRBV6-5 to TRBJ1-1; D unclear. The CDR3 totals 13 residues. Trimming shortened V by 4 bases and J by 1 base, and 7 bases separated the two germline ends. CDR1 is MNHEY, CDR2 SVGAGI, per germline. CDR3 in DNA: TGTGCCAGCAGTTCCTACACGAACACTGAAGCTTTCTTT. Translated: CASSSYTNTEAFF.

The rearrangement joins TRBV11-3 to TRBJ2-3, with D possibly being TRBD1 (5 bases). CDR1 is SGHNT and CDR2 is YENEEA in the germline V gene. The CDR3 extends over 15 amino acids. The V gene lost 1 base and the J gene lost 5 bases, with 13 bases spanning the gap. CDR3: CASSLGSGMGDTQYF. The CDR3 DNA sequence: TGTGCCAGCAGCTTAGGATCAGGGATGGGAGATACGCAGTATTTT.

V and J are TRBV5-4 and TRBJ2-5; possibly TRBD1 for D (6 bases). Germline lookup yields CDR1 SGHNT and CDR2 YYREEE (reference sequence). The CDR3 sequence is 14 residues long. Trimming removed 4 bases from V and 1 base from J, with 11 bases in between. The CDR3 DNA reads TGTGCCAGCAGCCTCACAGGGACCCAAGAGACCCAGTACTTC. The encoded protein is CASSLTGTQETQYF.

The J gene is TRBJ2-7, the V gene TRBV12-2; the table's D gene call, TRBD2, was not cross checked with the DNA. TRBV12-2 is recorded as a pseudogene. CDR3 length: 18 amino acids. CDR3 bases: TGTGCAAGTCGCTCCCGGGCCGGACTAGCGGGACATCGGGACGAGCAGTACTTC. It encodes CASRSRAGLAGHRDEQYF.

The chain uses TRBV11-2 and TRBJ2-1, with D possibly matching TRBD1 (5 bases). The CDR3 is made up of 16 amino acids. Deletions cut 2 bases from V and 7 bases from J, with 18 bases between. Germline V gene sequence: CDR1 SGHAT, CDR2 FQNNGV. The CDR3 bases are TGTGCCAGCAGCTTAAGGGGTGCAGACCGAAGGAATGAGCAGTTCTTC. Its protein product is CASSLRGADRRNEQFF.

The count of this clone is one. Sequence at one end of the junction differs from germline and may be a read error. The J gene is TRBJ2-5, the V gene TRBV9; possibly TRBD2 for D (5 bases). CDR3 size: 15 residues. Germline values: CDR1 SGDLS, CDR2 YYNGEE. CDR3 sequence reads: CASSLLGVYQETQYF. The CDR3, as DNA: TGTGCCAGCAGCCTGCTCGGGGTATACCAGGAGACCCAGTACTTC.

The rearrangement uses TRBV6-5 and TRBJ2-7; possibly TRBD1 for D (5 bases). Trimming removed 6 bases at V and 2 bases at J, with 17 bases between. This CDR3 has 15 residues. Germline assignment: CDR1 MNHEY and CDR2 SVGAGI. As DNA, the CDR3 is TGTGCCAGCAGGCGAGACAGCATACCGACCTACGAGCAGTACTTC. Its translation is CASRRDSIPTYEQYF.

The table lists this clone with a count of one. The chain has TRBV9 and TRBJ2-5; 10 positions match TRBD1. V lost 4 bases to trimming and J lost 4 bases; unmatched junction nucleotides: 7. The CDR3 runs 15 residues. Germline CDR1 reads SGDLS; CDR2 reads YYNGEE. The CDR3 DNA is TGTGCCAGCAGCATTTTCGGGACAGGGGTAGAGACCCAGTACTTC. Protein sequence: CASSIFGTGVETQYF.

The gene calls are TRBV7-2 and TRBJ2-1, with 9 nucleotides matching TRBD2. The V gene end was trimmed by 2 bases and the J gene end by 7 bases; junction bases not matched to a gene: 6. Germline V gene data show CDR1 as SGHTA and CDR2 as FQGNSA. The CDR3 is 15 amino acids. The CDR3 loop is CASSLLSLAGNEQFF. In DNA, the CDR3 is TGTGCCAGCAGCTTACTATCGCTAGCGGGAAATGAGCAGTTCTTC.